These 20 T cell receptor beta chains were sequenced from one sample in a study of blood T cell repertoires in COVID-19. The table came from immunoSEQ multiplex PCR; TCRdb's copy has only in-frame clones and leaves some out. This sample has under 300,000 clones; about 83% occur once, and the top ten carry 5.5%. The sequencing input was peripheral blood. The receptors derive from a human donor in a cohort sampled during active COVID-19.

In its sample, this clone was seen once. This chain connects TRBV11-2 to TRBJ2-7; D not resolved. Germline lookup yields CDR1 SGHAT and CDR2 FQNNGV. Deletions cut 2 bases from V and 2 bases from J, with 10 bases between. The CDR3 consists of 14 residues. The CDR3 loop reads CASSLSATAYEQYF. DNA for the CDR3: TGTGCCAGCAGCTTATCAGCGACTGCCTACGAGCAGTACTTC.

The chain has TRBV4-1 and TRBJ1-2; 7 nucleotides agree with TRBD1. V dropped 3 bases and J dropped 4; count of bases not matched to a gene: 8. The V gene's germline CDR1 is MGHRA and CDR2 YSYEKL. CDR3 length equals 15 residues. The CDR3 nucleotides read TGCGCCAGCAGCCACCTCCCCGCAGGGGGCTATGGCTACACCTTC. The encoded protein is CASSHLPAGGYGYTF.

V usage is TRBV5-4 and J usage is TRBJ2-3; 10 bases line up with TRBD2. From germline, CDR1 is SGHNT and CDR2 YYREEE (reference sequence). V lost 9 bases, J lost 6 bases, and 10 bases stayed unmatched. This CDR3 is 14 amino acids long. CDR3 sequence reads: CATRPPAGGDTQYF. CDR3 bases: TGTGCCACACGCCCCCCAGCGGGGGGGGATACGCAGTATTTT.

The chain couples TRBV28 to TRBJ2-1; 9 bases fit TRBD1. The V and J ends lost 2 bases and 6 bases, in that order; junction bases with no gene match: 11. The CDR3 consists of 17 residues. The germline CDR1 and CDR2 sequences are MDHEN and SYDVKM. CDR3 DNA: TGTGCCAGCAGTTTAAACGTGGGGACAGGGTCAAGCAATGAGCAGTTCTTC. Translation: CASSLNVGTGSSNEQFF.

The CDR3 protein is CATSRSGISSGANVLTF. Here the CDR3 DNA reads TGTGCCACCAGCAGATCAGGGATTTCGTCTGGGGCCAACGTCCTGACTTTC. This sequence joins TRBV15 and TRBJ2-6; tentatively, D is TRBD1 (5 bases). The length of the CDR3 is 17 residues. V was cut by 2 bases and J by 1 base, with 12 bases left in between. The germline V gene has CDR1 LNHNV and CDR2 YYDKDF (reference sequence).

The table lists this clone with a count of one. The CDR3 region has the DNA TGTGCCACCAGCAGAGATCGACAGGGTAAAGACGAGCAGTACTTC. It translates to CATSRDRQGKDEQYF. The J gene is TRBJ2-7, the V gene TRBV15; TRBD1 aligns across 7 bases. In germline, CDR1 is LNHNV, CDR2 YYDKDF (reference sequence). The CDR3 runs 15 residues. V was pared by 0 bases and J by 5 bases, with 7 bases of the junction left unmatched.

V and J are TRBV7-2 and TRBJ2-7, with D unclear. CDR1 and CDR2 from the germline V gene are SGHTA and FQGNSA. CDR3 size: 13 residues. The V and J ends lost 4 bases and 6 bases respectively, with 13 bases between them. The CDR3, as DNA: TGTGCCAGCAGCTCCGGGTTCCCTATCGAGCAGTACTTC. Its protein product is CASSSGFPIEQYF.

This clone showed up just a few times. At one boundary the junction diverges from the germline segment, which might be a read error. V is TRBV28 and J is TRBJ1-6, with 7 bases fitting TRBD1. Germline V lookup: CDR1 MDHEN, CDR2 SYDVKM. This CDR3 is built from 16 residues. The CDR3 region is CASISSPGTVNSPLHF. The CDR3 DNA is TGTGCCAGCATTTCTTCTCCGGGGACAGTCAATTCGCCCCTCCACTTT.

About this clone: One end of the junction does not line up with germline, which may come from a read error. The chain joins TRBV5-1 to TRBJ1-2; D ambiguous. This CDR3 spans 13 amino acids. CDR1 is SGHRS, CDR2 YFSETQ, per germline. The CDR3 region is CASRLEGGYGYTF. CDR3 nucleotide sequence: TGCGCCAGCAGATTGGAGGGCGGGTATGGCTACACCTTC.

The V and J genes are TRBV4-1 and TRBJ2-4; weak D call: TRBD1 (5 bases). The CDR3 is 16 amino acids. CDR1 is MGHRA, CDR2 YSYEKL, per germline. The V gene lost 2 bases and the J gene lost 0 bases, with 11 bases spanning the gap. The CDR3 protein is CASSQLGLIAKNIQYF. CDR3 DNA sequence: TGCGCCAGCAGCCAACTGGGGCTTATAGCCAAAAACATTCAGTACTTC.

This clone occurred many times. The chain has TRBV3-1 (or the pseudogene TRBV3-2) and TRBJ1-4, with D possibly TRBD1 on 5 matching bases. This CDR3 region has 13 residues. Germline values: CDR1 LGHDT, CDR2 YNNKEL (reference sequence). V was cut by 2 bases and J by 8 bases, with 9 bases left in between. The CDR3 loop is CASSQRGWEKLFF. CDR3 DNA sequence: TGTGCCAGCAGCCAACGGGGGTGGGAAAAACTGTTTTTT.

V usage is TRBV5-4 and J usage is TRBJ2-2; 12 bases are shared with TRBD2. This CDR3 has 17 residues. J was trimmed by 3 bases and V by 3 bases; bases with no gene match: 6. Germline V lookup: CDR1 SGHNT, CDR2 YYREEE (reference sequence). This chain's CDR3 is CASSWGGTSGYTGELFF. CDR3 DNA: TGTGCCAGCAGCTGGGGGGGGACTAGCGGGTACACCGGGGAGCTGTTTTTT.

This CDR3 reads CASSWEGAKNIQYF. CDR3 DNA sequence: TGTGCCAGCAGTTGGGAGGGTGCCAAAAACATTCAGTACTTC. V usage is TRBV28 and J usage is TRBJ2-4; TRBD2 agrees at 7 bases. Germline values: CDR1 MDHEN, CDR2 SYDVKM. This CDR3 has 14 residues. V gave up 4 bases and J gave up 1 base; unmatched junction bases: 1.

The CDR3 DNA follows: TGCAGCACCCGGGTGAATGAAAAACTGTTTTTT. It translates to CSTRVNEKLFF. The rearrangement links TRBV29-1 to TRBJ1-4; D gene unclear. This CDR3 spans 11 amino acids. With 8 bases removed from V and 5 bases from J, the gap between germline ends came to 9 bases. The germline V gene has CDR1 SQVTM and CDR2 ANQGSEA. The full variable domain, with the rest looked up from reference TRBV29-1 and TRBJ1-4, is SAVISQKPSRDICQRGTSLTIQCQVDSQVTMMFWYRQQPGQSLTLIATANQGSEATYESGFVIDKFPISRPNLTFSTLTVSNMSPEDSSIYLCSTRVNEKLFFGSGTQLSVL.

This clone was seen just once. V and J are TRBV7-3 and TRBJ2-1; maybe TRBD2 (6 bases). CDR1 SGHTA and CDR2 FQGTGA come from the germline V gene. The CDR3 loop spans 15 amino acids. V was shortened by 5 bases and J by 0 bases, with 11 bases between the two germline ends. Here the CDR3 reads CASSPTAGSYNEQFF. The CDR3 coding sequence is TGTGCCAGCAGCCCCACAGCGGGCTCCTACAATGAGCAGTTCTTC.

This sequence joins TRBV7-2 and TRBJ1-3, with 7 nucleotides matching TRBD1. This CDR3 contains 15 residues. J was trimmed by 2 bases and V by 2 bases; bases with no gene match: 3. The V gene's germline CDR1 is SGHTA and CDR2 FQGNSA. The CDR3 DNA reads TGTGCCAGCAGCTTACAGGGGGGAACTGGAAACACCATATATTTT. Amino acid sequence: CASSLQGGTGNTIYF.

The gene calls are TRBV6-6 and TRBJ1-5; 10 bases are shared with TRBD1. The CDR3 consists of 14 residues. Per the germline V gene, CDR1 is MNHNY and CDR2 is SVGAGI (reference sequence). V was pared by 6 bases and J by 5 bases, with 4 bases of the junction left unmatched. The CDR3 sequence is CASSRDRGYQPQHF. CDR3 coding DNA: TGTGCCAGCAGCCGGGACAGGGGATATCAGCCCCAGCATTTT.

This chain connects TRBV5-4 to TRBJ1-1, with 7 bases matching TRBD1. In germline, CDR1 is SGHNT, CDR2 YYREEE (reference sequence). The CDR3 runs 14 residues. The trim removed 0 bases at V and 7 bases at J, leaving 6 bases unmatched. The CDR3 region is CASSLVQGGGEAFF. DNA for the CDR3: TGTGCCAGCAGCTTGGTGCAGGGGGGAGGTGAAGCTTTCTTT.

The V call is TRBV7-9, the J call TRBJ1-2, with TRBD1 matching 8 bases. V lost 5 bases to trimming and J lost 8 bases; unmatched junction nucleotides: 16. Germline loops: CDR1 SEHNR, CDR2 FQNEAQ (reference sequence). The length of the CDR3 is 16 residues. The chain's CDR3 is CASSPLGDRPGGGYTF. CDR3 in DNA: TGTGCCAGCAGCCCGTTAGGGGACAGGCCGGGCGGGGGCTACACCTTC.

The gene calls are TRBV6-1 and TRBJ1-5; 9 bases are shared with TRBD1. This CDR3 spans 12 amino acids. The trim removed 2 bases at V and 16 bases at J, leaving 6 bases unmatched. The germline gives CDR1 MNHNS, CDR2 SASEGT. This chain's CDR3 is CASSEWDRDFHF. The CDR3 coding sequence is TGTGCCAGCAGTGAATGGGACAGGGACTTCCATTTT.